This entry features one T cell receptor beta chain sequence. The data were obtained in a study of blood T cell repertoires in COVID-19. V shed 5 bases, J shed 1 base, and the junction held 2 bases outside the gene matches. This CDR3 is built from 13 residues. The germline CDR1 and CDR2 sequences are MNHNY and SVGAGI (reference sequence). Assay: immunoSEQ multiplex PCR; the TCRdb copy retains only in-frame clones and omits some. Here the sample spans approximately 110,000 clones, approximately 90% being singletons. The chain carries TRBV6-6 and TRBJ2-7; 7 bases fit TRBD1. Sequencing used peripheral blood. This clonotype originated in a woman older than 75 with acute or convalescent COVID-19. As DNA, the CDR3 is TGTGCCAGCAGTGACAGGGAATCCTACGAGCAGTACTTC. As protein: CASSDRESYEQYF.